This TCR beta chain comes out of a study of T cell responses to AZD1222 COVID-19 vaccine. Concerning this clone itself: What it binds is unknown.

The study, taken as a whole, reports: Increases in Spike-specific TCR breadth and depth were seen after two AZD1222 doses.

TCRdb's table, derived via immunoSEQ multiplex PCR, lists solely in-frame clones and lacks some. Among around 150,000 clones listed, roughly 82% were seen once. Germline V gene data show CDR1 as MGHRA and CDR2 as YSYEKL. The CDR3 totals 14 residues. With 7 bases removed from V and 3 bases from J, the gap between germline ends came to 15 bases. Source: peripheral blood, taken on day 0 of AZD1222 vaccination. The receptor's source is an adult in good health. The V gene is TRBV4-1, the J gene TRBJ1-2; D gene uncertain. The CDR3 nucleotides read TGCGCCAGCAAGTCGACGGTGGGCGACTATGGCTACACCTTC. This encodes CASKSTVGDYGYTF.